The 30 T cell receptor beta chains below all came from one sample that was sequenced in a study of blood T cell repertoires in COVID-19 (dated by TCRdb to 2020 to 2022). The library was produced with the immunoSEQ multiplex PCR assay. TCRdb retrieved this table from immuneACCESS and kept in-frame rearrangements only. Not all clones are present; in checked studies, unresolved V genes account for under half, and no reason is known for the remainder. The sample profile shows around 160,000 clones; approximately 85% of them were found once. Of the sample, around 8% falls within the top ten clones. The sample was peripheral blood. The origin of the receptors is a woman aged 55 to 70 with COVID-19, enrolled during active disease.

The V gene is TRBV5-4, the J gene TRBJ1-2, with 8 bases identical to TRBD1. Germline assignment: CDR1 SGHNT and CDR2 YYREEE (reference sequence). V shed 4 bases and J 4 bases; nucleotides not matched to a gene: 3. The CDR3 covers 13 residues. The CDR3 loop reads CASSRQGTYGYTF. The CDR3 DNA reads TGTGCCAGCAGCCGACAGGGGACCTATGGCTACACCTTC.

This clone was counted a single time. V gene TRBV12-1 combines with J gene TRBJ1-5. TRBV12-1 is tagged as a pseudogene. This CDR3 has 17 amino acids. The CDR3 spells CASEPLRGGGTNQPQHF. The DNA for the CDR3 is TGTGCCAGCGAACCCCTCCGGGGAGGCGGAACCAATCAGCCCCAGCATTTT.

This clone was seen more than once but under ten times. This chain links TRBV5-4 with TRBJ2-7; 14 bases are shared with TRBD2. The CDR3 has 14 amino acids. The germline V gene encodes CDR1 SGHNT and CDR2 YYREEE (reference sequence). After removal of 5 bases from V and 8 bases from J, the junction contained 6 bases not matched to a gene. CDR3 coding DNA: TGTGCCAGCAGTATCGGACTAGCGGGGGGCCAGCAGTACTTC. Translated, it gives CASSIGLAGGQQYF.

The chain couples TRBV24-1 to TRBJ2-7; TRBD1 aligns across 7 bases. The V segment lost 2 bases and the J segment 2 bases; nucleotides outside the gene matches: 2. Germline V gene data show CDR1 as KGHDR and CDR2 as SFDVKD. The CDR3 runs 14 residues. CDR3 DNA: TGTGCCACCAGTGATTCCGGGACAGCCTACGAGCAGTACTTC. It codes for CATSDSGTAYEQYF.

This chain joins TRBV5-1 and TRBJ2-1; TRBD1 agrees at 10 bases. The germline gives CDR1 SGHRS, CDR2 YFSETQ. The CDR3 runs 15 residues. V lost 4 bases to trimming and J lost 5 bases; unmatched junction nucleotides: 6. CDR3 coding DNA: TGCGCCAGCAGCCTCGGACAGGGGGTGGACAATGAGCAGTTCTTC. This codes for CASSLGQGVDNEQFF.

The chain uses TRBV6-6 and TRBJ1-4, with a tentative D call TRBD1 (5 bases). The ends were cut back, 2 bases at V and 7 bases at J, with 17 bases in the middle. The CDR3 length is 16 residues. The V gene's germline CDR1 is MNHNY and CDR2 SVGAGI (reference sequence). The CDR3 loop reads CASSYPPGDGGEKLFF. The CDR3 nucleotides read TGTGCCAGCAGTTACCCTCCGGGGGATGGTGGTGAAAAACTGTTTTTT.

This clone appeared a few times. The chain carries TRBV27 and TRBJ2-1, with 7 bases identical to TRBD2. The V and J ends lost 5 bases and 6 bases, in that order; junction bases with no gene match: 7. Germline V gives CDR1 MNHEY, CDR2 SMNVEV (reference sequence). The CDR3 is 14 residues long. As DNA, the CDR3 is TGTGCCAGCAGTAAGGGACTATCCGCCAATGAGCAGTTCTTC. It codes for CASSKGLSANEQFF.

V usage is TRBV7-3 and J usage is TRBJ2-2, with D possibly being TRBD1 (6 bases). Trimming removed 2 bases at V and 0 bases at J, with 7 bases between. This CDR3 region has 15 residues. The germline V gene encodes CDR1 SGHTA and CDR2 FQGTGA. The CDR3: CASSLQGSNTGELFF. The CDR3 DNA is TGTGCCAGCAGCTTACAGGGGTCGAACACCGGGGAGCTGTTTTTT.

To note about this clone: At one end, the junction sequence differs from germline, possibly due to a read error. J is TRBJ1-2 and V is TRBV6-5; 10 nucleotides agree with TRBD1. This CDR3 comprises 14 residues. Germline V gene data show CDR1 as MNHEY and CDR2 as SVGAGI. The CDR3 here is CAHSTRDRGYGYTF. The CDR3 nucleotides read TGCGCCCACTCGACCCGGGACAGGGGCTATGGCTACACCTTC.

This chain links TRBV18 with TRBJ2-7; 7 nucleotides align to TRBD1. Germline V gene data show CDR1 as KGHSH and CDR2 as LQKENI. The CDR3 runs 15 residues. V shed 0 bases and J 3 bases; nucleotides not matched to a gene: 5. The CDR3 coding sequence is TGTGCCAGCTCACCACCGCAGGGACAGAACTACGAGCAGTACTTC. This codes for CASSPPQGQNYEQYF.

This clone was detected only once. The chain uses TRBV5-4 and TRBJ2-3; 8 bases are shared with TRBD2. J was trimmed by 3 bases and V by 4 bases; bases with no gene match: 7. CDR3 length: 15 residues. Germline CDR1 is SGHNT and CDR2 is YYREEE (reference sequence). The CDR3 here is CASSPGLEVTDTQYF. Written as DNA, the CDR3 is TGTGCCAGCAGCCCGGGACTAGAAGTTACAGATACGCAGTATTTT.

J is TRBJ2-5 and V is TRBV9; 8 nucleotides line up with TRBD1. J gave up 5 bases and V 4 bases, and 7 bases lay outside the gene matches. This CDR3 has 14 residues. The V gene's germline CDR1 is SGDLS and CDR2 YYNGEE. CDR3 loop: CASSIGQGGETQYF. The CDR3 DNA reads as TGTGCCAGCAGCATTGGACAGGGTGGGGAGACCCAGTACTTC.

This chain uses TRBV5-1 with TRBJ1-1; D gene unclear. With 0 bases removed from V and 3 bases from J, the gap between germline ends came to 9 bases. Germline V lookup: CDR1 SGHRS, CDR2 YFSETQ. The CDR3 loop spans 14 amino acids. The DNA for the CDR3 is TGCGCCAGCAGCTTGGTGGCGGGTGACACTGAAGCTTTCTTT. Its protein is CASSLVAGDTEAFF.

A single count supports this clone. The chain carries TRBV23-1 and TRBJ2-7, with TRBD2 matching over 12 bases. TRBV23-1 is assigned to the ORF class and has an uncertain function. The junction had 1 base not matched to a gene; V was cut back by 8 bases and J by 2 bases. The CDR3 length is 13 residues. The CDR3 sequence: CASPSGGAYEQYF. CDR3 DNA: TGCGCCAGCCCTAGCGGGGGGGCCTACGAGCAGTACTTC.

The chain couples TRBV7-2 to TRBJ2-3, with 8 positions matching TRBD1. CDR1 is SGHTA and CDR2 is FQGNSA in the germline V gene. The CDR3 has 14 amino acids. The V and J ends lost 1 base and 5 bases, in that order; junction bases with no gene match: 2. The CDR3 here is CASSLGDRRDTQYF. The CDR3 DNA reads TGTGCCAGCAGCTTAGGGGACAGGAGAGATACGCAGTATTTT.

The chain is built from TRBV4-3 and TRBJ2-1; 15 nucleotides align to TRBD2. This CDR3 spans 16 amino acids. Trimming at V came to 4 bases and at J to 10 bases, leaving 8 bases not matched to a gene. CDR1 LGHNA and CDR2 YSLEER come from the germline V gene. CDR3 bases: TGCGCCAGCAGCCCCCGGACTAGCGGGGGGGCAGGGGAGCAGTTCTTC. Residues: CASSPRTSGGAGEQFF.

This clone was detected once. The genes are TRBV5-4 and TRBJ2-7, with D maybe TRBD2 (6 bases). The CDR3 is 16 residues long. V shed 0 bases and J shed 6 bases, with 19 bases lying between them. CDR1 and CDR2 from the germline V gene are SGHNT and YYREEE (reference sequence). Here the CDR3 DNA reads TGTGCCAGCAGCTTGGGAACCTGGAGTGCGGGACGCGAGCAGTACTTC. Translating gives CASSLGTWSAGREQYF.

CDR3 loop: CASSDSLDRNEQFF. The CDR3 DNA reads TGTGCCAGCAGTGACTCCCTGGACAGGAATGAGCAGTTCTTC. The chain uses TRBV6-4 and TRBJ2-1; TRBD1 agrees at 7 bases. Germline V gene sequence: CDR1 MRHNA, CDR2 SNTAGT. V shed 0 bases and J 7 bases; nucleotides not matched to a gene: 3. The CDR3 totals 14 residues.

The chain recombines TRBV6-2 or TRBV6-3 with TRBJ1-1; the D is unclear. CDR3 length equals 19 residues. The V end lost 0 bases, the J end lost 2 bases, and 22 bases lay between the germline ends. Germline loops: CDR1 MNHEY, CDR2 SVGEGT. The CDR3 region has the DNA TGTGCCAGCAGTTACTCATTGTATCAGGCGTCCTTGCCTAACACTGAAGCTTTCTTT. The encoded protein is CASSYSLYQASLPNTEAFF.

The V call is TRBV12-3 or TRBV12-4, the J call TRBJ1-1; 10 bases are a match to TRBD1. With V trimmed by 6 bases and J by 8 bases, 6 bases remained unmatched. CDR3 length equals 13 residues. CDR3 sequence (DNA): TGTGCCAGCAGACGGACAGGGGGATCCGAAGCTTTCTTT. This gives the protein CASRRTGGSEAFF.

V and J are TRBV6-2 or TRBV6-3 and TRBJ2-5; 11 bases map to TRBD2. V shed 2 bases, J shed 5 bases, and the junction held 7 bases outside the gene matches. CDR1 is MNHEY, CDR2 SVGEGT, per germline. The CDR3 covers 16 residues. The CDR3 nucleotides read TGTGCCAGCAGTTACGGTAGCGGGGGGGCCCTGGAGACCCAGTACTTC. Amino acids: CASSYGSGGALETQYF.

The CDR3: CATSRTGVDTQYF. CDR3 DNA sequence: TGTGCCACCAGCAGGACAGGGGTAGATACGCAGTATTTT. The chain combines TRBV24-1 with TRBJ2-3, with TRBD1 identical over 9 bases. The CDR3 has 13 amino acids. The germline V gene has CDR1 KGHDR and CDR2 SFDVKD. The junction had 3 bases not matched to a gene; V was cut back by 7 bases and J by 5 bases.

This clone was seen a handful of times. Here the CDR3 DNA reads TGTGCCAGCAGCTTCGGGGGGGCACGGAGCAATCAGCCCCAGCATTTT. It codes for CASSFGGARSNQPQHF. This sequence joins TRBV7-8 and TRBJ1-5; possibly TRBD1 for D (6 bases). From germline, CDR1 is SGHVS and CDR2 FQNEAQ. Trimming shortened V by 3 bases and J by 1 base, and 13 bases separated the two germline ends. The CDR3 is 16 amino acids.

This chain connects TRBV3-1 (or the pseudogene TRBV3-2) to TRBJ2-1; 7 bases map to TRBD1. The germline V gene encodes CDR1 LGHDT and CDR2 YNNKEL (reference sequence). V dropped 5 bases and J dropped 6; count of bases not matched to a gene: 10. The CDR3 consists of 15 residues. CDR3 coding DNA: TGTGCCAGCAGCAAGGGCTTAGGGGGCGTCAATGAGCAGTTCTTC. Translated, it gives CASSKGLGGVNEQFF.

In its sample, this clone was seen once. V gene TRBV28 combines with J gene TRBJ1-2, with D possibly TRBD1 on 6 matching bases. This CDR3 is 15 amino acids long. Trimming cost V 9 bases and J 7 bases, with 24 bases left between them. CDR1 MDHEN and CDR2 SYDVKM come from the germline V gene. CDR3 DNA: TGTGCCAGTCGCACGGCGGGGGGGCGTTTTTCTGGCTACACCTTC. This sequence encodes CASRTAGGRFSGYTF.

V is TRBV5-1 and J is TRBJ2-3, with 8 bases aligning to TRBD2. This CDR3 has 14 residues. The ends lost 5 bases at V and 1 base at J; junction bases unmatched: 3. The V gene's germline CDR1 is SGHRS and CDR2 YFSETQ. This chain's CDR3 is CASSAGGGTDTQYF. CDR3 DNA sequence: TGCGCCAGCAGTGCGGGGGGCGGCACAGATACGCAGTATTTT.

This CDR3 is CASSPGQINYGYTF. The DNA for the CDR3 is TGTGCCAGCAGCCCCGGACAAATTAACTATGGCTACACCTTC. The J gene is TRBJ1-2, the V gene TRBV7-2, with D possibly being TRBD1 (5 bases). The length of the CDR3 is 14 residues. V lost 5 bases, J lost 1 base, and 11 bases lay in between. Per germline, CDR1 SGHTA and CDR2 FQGNSA.

This clone was detected once. The chain employs TRBV6-5 and TRBJ1-4, with D possibly being TRBD1 (5 bases). Trimming took 6 bases from V and 5 from J, leaving 10 bases between them. The germline gives CDR1 MNHEY, CDR2 SVGAGI. The CDR3 is 13 amino acids. The CDR3 DNA reads TGTGCCAGCAGGATGGGGCAGAATGAAAAACTGTTTTTT. It yields the protein CASRMGQNEKLFF.

The genes are TRBV5-1 and TRBJ1-1, with a weak D call TRBD1 (6 bases). Trimming removed 4 bases from V and 0 bases from J, with 16 bases in between. The CDR3 contains 16 residues. Germline V gene sequence: CDR1 SGHRS, CDR2 YFSETQ. This CDR3 reads CASSHPRGQMNTEAFF. The DNA of the CDR3 is TGCGCCAGCAGCCACCCTAGAGGACAGATGAACACTGAAGCTTTCTTT.

The chain has TRBV12-3 or TRBV12-4 and TRBJ2-5, with D perhaps TRBD2 (7 bases). This CDR3 is 13 amino acids long. Trimming took off 7 bases at V and 5 bases at J, with 14 bases between the two ends. DNA of the CDR3: TGTGCCAGCAAACGGGGGGCATCGGAGACCCAGTACTTC. It yields the protein CASKRGASETQYF.